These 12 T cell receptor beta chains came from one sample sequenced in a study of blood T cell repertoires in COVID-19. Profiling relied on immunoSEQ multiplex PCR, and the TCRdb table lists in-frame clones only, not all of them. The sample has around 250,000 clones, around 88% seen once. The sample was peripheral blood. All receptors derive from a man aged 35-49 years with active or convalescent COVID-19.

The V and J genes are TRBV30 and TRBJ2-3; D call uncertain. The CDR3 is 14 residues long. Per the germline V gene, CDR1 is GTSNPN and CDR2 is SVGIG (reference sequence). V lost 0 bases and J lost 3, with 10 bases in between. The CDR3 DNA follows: TGTGCCTGGAGTGTAGTAGCAGATACAGATACGCAGTATTTT. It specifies CAWSVVADTDTQYF.

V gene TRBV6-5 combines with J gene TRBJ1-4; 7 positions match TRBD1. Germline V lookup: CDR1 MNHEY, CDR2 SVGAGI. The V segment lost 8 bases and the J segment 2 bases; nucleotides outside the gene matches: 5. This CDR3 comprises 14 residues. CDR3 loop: CASGPGQTNEKLFF. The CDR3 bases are TGTGCCAGCGGCCCGGGACAGACTAATGAAAAACTGTTTTTT.

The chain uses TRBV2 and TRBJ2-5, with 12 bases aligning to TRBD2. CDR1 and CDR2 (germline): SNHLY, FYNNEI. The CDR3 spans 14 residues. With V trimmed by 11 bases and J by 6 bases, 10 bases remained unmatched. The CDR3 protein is CAGTSGGSVQTQYF. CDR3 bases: TGTGCCGGAACTAGCGGGGGGAGCGTCCAGACCCAGTACTTC.

The CDR3 bases are TGTGCCAGCTCCCGCCGGGAGGACACTGAAGCTTTCTTT. It specifies CASSRREDTEAFF. This rearrangement joins TRBV18 to TRBJ1-1, with unresolved D. CDR1 and CDR2 (germline): KGHSH, LQKENI. The V and J ends lost 6 bases and 3 bases respectively, with 11 bases between them. The CDR3 is 13 amino acids.

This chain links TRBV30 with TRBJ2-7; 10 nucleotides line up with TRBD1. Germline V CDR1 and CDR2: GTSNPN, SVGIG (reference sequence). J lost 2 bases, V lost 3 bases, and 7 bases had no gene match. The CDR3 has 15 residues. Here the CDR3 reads CAWRLPGQGAYEQYF. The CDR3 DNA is TGTGCCTGGAGACTTCCAGGACAGGGGGCCTACGAGCAGTACTTC.

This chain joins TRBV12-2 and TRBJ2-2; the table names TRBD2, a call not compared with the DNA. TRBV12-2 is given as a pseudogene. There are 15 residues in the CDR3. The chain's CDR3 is CASRSGLPNTGELFF. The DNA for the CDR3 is TGTGCAAGTCGCTCCGGACTGCCGAACACCGGGGAGCTGTTTTTT.

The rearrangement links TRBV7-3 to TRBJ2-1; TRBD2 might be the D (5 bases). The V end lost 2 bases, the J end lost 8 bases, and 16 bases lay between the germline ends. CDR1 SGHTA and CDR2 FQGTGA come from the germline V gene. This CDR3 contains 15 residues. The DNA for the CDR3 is TGTGCCAGCAGCTTAGTTAGCGCCGCGGGTGATGAGCAGTTCTTC. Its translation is CASSLVSAAGDEQFF.

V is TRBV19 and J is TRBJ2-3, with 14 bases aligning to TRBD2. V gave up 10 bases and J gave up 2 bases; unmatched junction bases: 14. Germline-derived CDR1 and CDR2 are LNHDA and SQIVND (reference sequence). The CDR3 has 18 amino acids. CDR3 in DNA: TGTGCCACCACGGGACTAGCGGGAGTAGACAGTATCACAGATACGCAGTATTTT. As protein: CATTGLAGVDSITDTQYF. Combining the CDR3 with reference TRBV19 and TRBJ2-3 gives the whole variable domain DGGITQSPKYLFRKEGQNVTLSCEQNLNHDAMYWYRQDPGQGLRLIYYSQIVNDFQKGDIAEGYSVSREKKESFPLTVTSAQKNPTAFYLCATTGLAGVDSITDTQYFGPGTRLTVL.

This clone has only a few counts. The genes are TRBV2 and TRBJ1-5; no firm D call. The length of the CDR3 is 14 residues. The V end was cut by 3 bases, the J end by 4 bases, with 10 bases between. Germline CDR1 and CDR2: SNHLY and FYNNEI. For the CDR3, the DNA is TGTGCCAGCAGTGAGATTTGGGAGAATCAGCCCCAGCATTTT. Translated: CASSEIWENQPQHF.

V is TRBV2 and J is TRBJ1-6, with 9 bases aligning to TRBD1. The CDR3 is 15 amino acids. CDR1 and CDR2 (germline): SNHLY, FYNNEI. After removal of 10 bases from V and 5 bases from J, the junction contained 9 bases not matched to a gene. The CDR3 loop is CATRPGTGNNSPLHF. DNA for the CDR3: TGTGCCACCCGACCCGGGACAGGGAATAATTCACCCCTCCACTTT. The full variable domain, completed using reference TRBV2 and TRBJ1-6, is EPEVTQTPSHQVTQMGQEVILRCVPISNHLYFYWYRQILGQKVEFLVSFYNNEISEKSEIFDDQFSVERPDGSNFTLKIRSTKLEDSAMYFCATRPGTGNNSPLHFGNGTRLTVT.

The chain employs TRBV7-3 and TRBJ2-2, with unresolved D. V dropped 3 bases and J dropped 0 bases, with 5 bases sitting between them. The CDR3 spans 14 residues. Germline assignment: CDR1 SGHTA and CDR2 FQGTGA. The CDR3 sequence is CASSFRSNTGELFF. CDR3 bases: TGTGCCAGCAGCTTTAGATCGAACACCGGGGAGCTGTTTTTT. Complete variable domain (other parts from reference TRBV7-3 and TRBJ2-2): GAGVSQTPSNKVTEKGKYVELRCDPISGHTALYWYRQSLGQGPEFLIYFQGTGAADDSGLPNDRFFAVRPEGSVSTLKIQRTERGDSAVYLCASSFRSNTGELFFGEGSRLTVL.

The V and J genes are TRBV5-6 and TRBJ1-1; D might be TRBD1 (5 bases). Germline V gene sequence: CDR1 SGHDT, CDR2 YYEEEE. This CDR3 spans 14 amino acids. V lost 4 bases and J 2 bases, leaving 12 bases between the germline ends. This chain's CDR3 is CASSRVGGNTEAFF. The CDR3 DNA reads TGTGCCAGCAGCCGGGTCGGGGGAAACACTGAAGCTTTCTTT.